Reported below is one T cell receptor beta chain. Its cognate antigen is unknown. CDR3 size: 16 residues. Germline CDR1 reads DFQATT; CDR2 reads SNEGSKA (reference sequence). V lost 2 bases, J lost 4 bases, and 21 bases lay in between. TCRdb fed the RT-PCR reads into MiXCR, producing one record per CDR3 protein. The table shows roughly 160,000 distinct CDR3 sequences, with about 10% occurring only once. This specimen comes from a study of response to subunit inactivated influenza vaccine. General study points: The authors proposed limited new T cell recruitment per seasonal influenza vaccination.

The TCR sequence derives from a man between 50 and 75 years old who received an inactivated influenza vaccine. The chain uses TRBV20-1 and TRBJ2-7; TRBD1 is a possible D gene (6 bases). Sequencing was performed on CD8+ T cells sorted from PBMCs, taken roughly 24 months after vaccination. The CDR3 nucleotides read TGCAGTGCTAGAACAGCACAGGGAGTAGGCTCGTACGAGCAGTACTTC. It is translated as CSARTAQGVGSYEQYF.